The clone carrying this T cell receptor (beta chain) was recorded a few times. Antigen specificity is unknown. Trimming pared 0 bases from V and 6 bases from J, leaving 15 bases between. The CDR3 is 16 residues long. Germline assignment: CDR1 SGHTS and CDR2 YDEGEE. The sample belongs to a study of T cells in Graves' hyperthyroidism and ophthalmopathy. An absence of ophthalmopathy progression within 18 months meant stable Graves' hyperthyroidism. The source of the PBMCs was 8.5 to 10 ml of fresh peripheral blood. Study-level findings and limits: Among clonotypes expanded in thyroid above 0.001, most were also found in blood. Ophthalmopathy was distinguished from stable hyperthyroidism by 13 V-J signatures.

The source material, RNA transcripts, was used to amplify TCR beta CDR3 regions. Initially, a first-round RT-PCR of the TCR CDR3 employed the HTBI primer set. TCRdb fed the multiplex PCR reads into MiXCR, producing one record per CDR3 protein. The sample lists under 450,000 distinct CDR3 sequences, about 15% seen once, with around 7% in the top ten. J is TRBJ2-2 and V is TRBV5-8; D possibly corresponds to TRBD1 (5 bases). The receptor's source is a woman under 30 with Graves' hyperthyroidism. The specimen was blood. The CDR3 DNA follows: TGTGCCAGCAGCTTGGGGGCAGGGCTTGGTTCCGGGGAGCTGTTTTTT. Its protein product is CASSLGAGLGSGELFF.